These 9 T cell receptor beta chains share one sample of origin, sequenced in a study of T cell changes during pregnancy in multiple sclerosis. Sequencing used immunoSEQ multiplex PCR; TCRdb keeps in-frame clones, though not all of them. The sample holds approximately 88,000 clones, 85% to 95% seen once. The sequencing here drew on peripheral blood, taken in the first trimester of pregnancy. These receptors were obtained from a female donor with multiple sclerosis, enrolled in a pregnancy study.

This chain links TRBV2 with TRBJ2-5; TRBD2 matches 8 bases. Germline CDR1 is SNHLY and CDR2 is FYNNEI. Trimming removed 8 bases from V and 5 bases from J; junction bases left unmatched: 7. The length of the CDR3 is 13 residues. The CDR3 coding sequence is TGTGCCAGCCGCGGGGGGCCGCGGGAGACCCAGTACTTC. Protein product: CASRGGPRETQYF.

The CDR3 spells CASSQASYEQYF. Written as DNA, the CDR3 is TGTGCCAGCAGTCAAGCCTCCTACGAGCAGTACTTC. This chain joins TRBV7-9 and TRBJ2-7, with D hard to call. The V end was cut by 6 bases, the J end by 0 bases, with 6 bases between. The CDR3 covers 12 residues. From germline, CDR1 is SEHNR and CDR2 FQNEAQ (reference sequence). Full variable domain (outside the CDR3, taken from reference TRBV7-9 and TRBJ2-7): DTGVSQNPRHKITKRGQNVTFRCDPISEHNRLYWYRQTLGQGPEFLTYFQNEAQLEKSRLLSDRFSAERPKGSFSTLEIQRTEQGDSAMYLCASSQASYEQYFGPGTRLTVT.

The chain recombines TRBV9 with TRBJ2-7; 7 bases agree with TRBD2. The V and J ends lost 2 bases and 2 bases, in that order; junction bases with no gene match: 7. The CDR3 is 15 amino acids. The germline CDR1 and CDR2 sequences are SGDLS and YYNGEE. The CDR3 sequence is CASSVAGEPPYEQYF. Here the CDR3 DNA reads TGTGCCAGCAGCGTCGCGGGGGAGCCCCCCTACGAGCAGTACTTC.

CDR3 loop: CASSLRTGDEKLFF. The CDR3 coding sequence is TGTGCCAGCAGTCTCAGGACAGGGGATGAAAAACTGTTTTTT. The J gene is TRBJ1-4, the V gene TRBV6-5, with TRBD1 identical over 9 bases. This CDR3 has 14 residues. The trim removed 5 bases at V and 6 bases at J, leaving 4 bases unmatched. Germline lookup yields CDR1 MNHEY and CDR2 SVGAGI.

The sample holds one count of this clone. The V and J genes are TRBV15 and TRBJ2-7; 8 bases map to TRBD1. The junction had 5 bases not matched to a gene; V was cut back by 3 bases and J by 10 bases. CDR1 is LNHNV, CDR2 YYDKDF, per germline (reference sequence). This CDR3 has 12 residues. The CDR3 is CATSRDRVYQYF. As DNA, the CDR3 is TGTGCCACCAGCAGGGACAGGGTGTACCAGTACTTC.

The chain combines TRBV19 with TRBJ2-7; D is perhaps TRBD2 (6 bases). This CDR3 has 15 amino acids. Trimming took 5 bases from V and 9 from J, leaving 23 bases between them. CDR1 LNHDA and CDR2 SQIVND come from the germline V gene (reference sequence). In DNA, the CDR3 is TGTGCCAGTAGTGAATTTTCGGGACGGACTACAGGGCAGTACTTC. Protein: CASSEFSGRTTGQYF. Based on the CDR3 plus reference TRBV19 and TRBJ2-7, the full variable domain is DGGITQSPKYLFRKEGQNVTLSCEQNLNHDAMYWYRQDPGQGLRLIYYSQIVNDFQKGDIAEGYSVSREKKESFPLTVTSAQKNPTAFYLCASSEFSGRTTGQYFGPGTRLTVT.

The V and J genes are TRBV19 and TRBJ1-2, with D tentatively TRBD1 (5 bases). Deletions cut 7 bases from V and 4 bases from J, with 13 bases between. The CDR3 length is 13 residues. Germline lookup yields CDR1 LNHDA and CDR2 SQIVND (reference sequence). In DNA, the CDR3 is TGTGCCAGTACCCCCCGCGGGGGCTATGGCTACACCTTC. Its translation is CASTPRGGYGYTF. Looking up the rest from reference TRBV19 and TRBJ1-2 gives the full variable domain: DGGITQSPKYLFRKEGQNVTLSCEQNLNHDAMYWYRQDPGQGLRLIYYSQIVNDFQKGDIAEGYSVSREKKESFPLTVTSAQKNPTAFYLCASTPRGGYGYTFGSGTRLTVV.

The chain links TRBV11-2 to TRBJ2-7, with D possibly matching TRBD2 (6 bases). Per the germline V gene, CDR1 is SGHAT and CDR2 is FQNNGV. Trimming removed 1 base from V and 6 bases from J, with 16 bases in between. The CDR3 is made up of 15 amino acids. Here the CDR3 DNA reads TGTGCCAGCAGCTTAGCTTTCGGGGGTATACTCGAGCAGTACTTC. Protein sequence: CASSLAFGGILEQYF.

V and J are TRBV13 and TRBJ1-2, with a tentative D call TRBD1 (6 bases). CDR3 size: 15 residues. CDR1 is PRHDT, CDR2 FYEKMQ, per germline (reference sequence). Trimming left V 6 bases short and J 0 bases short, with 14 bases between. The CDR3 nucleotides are TGTGCCAGCAGTGAAGGGGGGGGACCTAACTATGGCTACACCTTC. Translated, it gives CASSEGGGPNYGYTF.